The 7 T cell receptor beta chains in this list originate from one sample, sequenced in a study of blood T cell repertoires in COVID-19. Using immunoSEQ multiplex PCR, the repertoire was profiled, and TCRdb retains in-frame clones only, with some absent. The sample lists about 78,000 clones, about 92% occurring once. The specimen was peripheral blood. All receptors come from a woman aged 45-60 years in a cohort sampled during active COVID-19.

The chain recombines TRBV18 with TRBJ2-7; 11 positions agree with TRBD1. The CDR3 loop spans 14 amino acids. The V gene's germline CDR1 is KGHSH and CDR2 LQKENI. The V and J ends lost 0 bases and 6 bases, in that order; junction bases with no gene match: 1. DNA of the CDR3: TGTGCCAGCTCACCACCCGGGACAGGGGGCGAGCAGTACTTC. It translates to CASSPPGTGGEQYF.

The rearrangement joins TRBV29-1 to TRBJ2-3; TRBD2 might be the D (6 bases). Germline V lookup: CDR1 SQVTM, CDR2 ANQGSEA. The CDR3 length is 13 residues. The V gene lost 2 bases and the J gene lost 0 bases, with 6 bases spanning the gap. This CDR3 reads CSVELASTDTQYF. Here the CDR3 DNA reads TGCAGCGTTGAACTAGCGAGCACAGATACGCAGTATTTT.

The chain couples TRBV6-6 to TRBJ2-7, with D maybe TRBD1 (5 bases). Germline CDR1 and CDR2: MNHNY and SVGAGI (reference sequence). V was trimmed by 4 bases and J by 4 bases, leaving 14 bases between them. The CDR3 has 14 residues. The CDR3 loop is CASSFGALGYEQYF. The CDR3 DNA is TGTGCCAGCAGTTTTGGGGCGTTGGGGTACGAGCAGTACTTC.

The chain joins TRBV7-9 to TRBJ1-2, with unresolved D. CDR1 is SEHNR, CDR2 FQNEAQ, per germline (reference sequence). This CDR3 spans 13 amino acids. V lost 10 bases and J lost 8, with 20 bases in between. The CDR3 DNA reads as TGTGCCATCGACTCGAGGGTGAGCGGGGGCTACACCTTC. This sequence encodes CAIDSRVSGGYTF.

The genes are TRBV11-2 and TRBJ1-2; D not resolved. V lost 0 bases and J 3 bases, leaving 8 bases between the germline ends. Germline-derived CDR1 and CDR2 are SGHAT and FQNNGV. CDR3 length equals 14 residues. As DNA, the CDR3 is TGTGCCAGCAGCTTAGATGGCTTATACTATGGCTACACCTTC. Encoded protein: CASSLDGLYYGYTF.

This chain uses TRBV14 with TRBJ2-1; 11 bases align to TRBD2. Germline CDR1 is SGHDN and CDR2 is FVKESK. The CDR3 is 18 amino acids. The ends lost 1 base at V and 6 bases at J; junction bases unmatched: 11. CDR3 in amino acids: CASSQATIAGGRANEQFF. The CDR3, as DNA: TGTGCCAGCAGCCAAGCGACGATAGCGGGAGGGCGGGCCAATGAGCAGTTCTTC. The full variable domain, with the rest looked up from reference TRBV14 and TRBJ2-1, is EAGVTQFPSHSVIEKGQTVTLRCDPISGHDNLYWYRRVMGKEIKFLLHFVKESKQDESGMPNNRFLAERTGGTYSTLKVQPAELEDSGVYFCASSQATIAGGRANEQFFGPGTRLTVL.

The rearrangement joins TRBV28 to TRBJ1-1, with TRBD1 matching 10 bases. The CDR3 contains 14 residues. CDR1 and CDR2 (germline): MDHEN, SYDVKM. With V trimmed by 3 bases and J by 4 bases, 2 bases remained unmatched. In DNA, the CDR3 is TGTGCCAGCAGTTTGGGACAGGGGTTCACTGAAGCTTTCTTT. Residues: CASSLGQGFTEAFF. The full variable domain, in which reference TRBV28 and TRBJ1-1 provide the parts outside the CDR3, is DVKVTQSSRYLVKRTGEKVFLECVQDMDHENMFWYRQDPGLGLRLIYFSYDVKMKEKGDIPEGYSVSREKKERFSLILESASTNQTSMYLCASSLGQGFTEAFFGQGTRLTVV.